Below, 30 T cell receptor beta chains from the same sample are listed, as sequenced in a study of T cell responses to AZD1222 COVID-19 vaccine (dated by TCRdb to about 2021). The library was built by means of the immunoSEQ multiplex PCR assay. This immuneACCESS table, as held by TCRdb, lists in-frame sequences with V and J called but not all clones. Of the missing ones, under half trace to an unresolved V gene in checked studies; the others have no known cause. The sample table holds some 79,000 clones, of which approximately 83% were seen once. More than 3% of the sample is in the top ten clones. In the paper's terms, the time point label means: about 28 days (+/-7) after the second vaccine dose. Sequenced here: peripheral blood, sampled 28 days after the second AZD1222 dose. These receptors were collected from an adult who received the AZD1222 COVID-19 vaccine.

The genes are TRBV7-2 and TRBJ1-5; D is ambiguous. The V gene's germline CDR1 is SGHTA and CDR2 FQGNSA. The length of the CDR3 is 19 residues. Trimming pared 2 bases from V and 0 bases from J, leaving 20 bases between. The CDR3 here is CASSLLGVNTLTSNQPQHF. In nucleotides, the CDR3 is TGTGCCAGCAGCTTATTGGGAGTGAACACACTCACTAGCAATCAGCCCCAGCATTTT.

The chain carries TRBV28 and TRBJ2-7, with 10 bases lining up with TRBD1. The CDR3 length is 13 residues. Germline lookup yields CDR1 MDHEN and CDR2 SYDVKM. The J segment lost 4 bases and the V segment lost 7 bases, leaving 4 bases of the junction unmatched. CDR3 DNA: TGTGCCAGCAAGGGACAGGGGCGGTACGAGCAGTACTTC. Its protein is CASKGQGRYEQYF.

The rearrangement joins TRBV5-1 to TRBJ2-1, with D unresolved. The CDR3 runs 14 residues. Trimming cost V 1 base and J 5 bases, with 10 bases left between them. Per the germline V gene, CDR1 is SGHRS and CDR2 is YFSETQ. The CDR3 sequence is CASSLMLTDNEQFF. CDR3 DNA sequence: TGCGCCAGCAGCTTGATGTTGACTGACAATGAGCAGTTCTTC.

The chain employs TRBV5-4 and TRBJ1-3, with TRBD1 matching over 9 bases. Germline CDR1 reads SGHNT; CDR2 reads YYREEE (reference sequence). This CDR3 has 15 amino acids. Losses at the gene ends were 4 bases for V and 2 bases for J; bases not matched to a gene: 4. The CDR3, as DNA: TGTGCCAGCAGCCCTGGGACAGGGACTGGAAACACCATATATTTT. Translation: CASSPGTGTGNTIYF.

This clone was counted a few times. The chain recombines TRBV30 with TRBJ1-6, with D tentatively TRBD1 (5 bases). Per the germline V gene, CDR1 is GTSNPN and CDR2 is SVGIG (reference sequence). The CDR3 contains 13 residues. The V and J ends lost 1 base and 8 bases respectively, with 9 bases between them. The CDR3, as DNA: TGTGCCTGGAGTGAGGAGGGGCATTCACCCCTCCACTTT. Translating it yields CAWSEEGHSPLHF.

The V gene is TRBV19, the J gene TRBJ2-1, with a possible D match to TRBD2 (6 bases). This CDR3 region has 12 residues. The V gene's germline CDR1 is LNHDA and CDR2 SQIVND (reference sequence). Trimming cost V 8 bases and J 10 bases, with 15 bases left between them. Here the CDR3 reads CASGTSGREQFF. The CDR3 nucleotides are TGTGCCAGTGGGACCTCGGGGAGGGAGCAGTTCTTC.

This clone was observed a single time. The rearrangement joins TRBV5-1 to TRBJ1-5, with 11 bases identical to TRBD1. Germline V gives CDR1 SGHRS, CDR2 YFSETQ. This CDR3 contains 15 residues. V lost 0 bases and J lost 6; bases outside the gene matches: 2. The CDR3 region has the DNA TGCGCCAGCAGCTTGGCGGGACAGGGGGGTCAGCCCCAGCATTTT. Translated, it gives CASSLAGQGGQPQHF.

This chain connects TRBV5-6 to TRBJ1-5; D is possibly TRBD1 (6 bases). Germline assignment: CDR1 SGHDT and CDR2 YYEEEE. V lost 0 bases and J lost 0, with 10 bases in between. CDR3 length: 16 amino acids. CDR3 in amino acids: CASSLGGHISNQPQHF. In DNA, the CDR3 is TGTGCCAGCAGCTTGGGGGGACACATTAGCAATCAGCCCCAGCATTTT.

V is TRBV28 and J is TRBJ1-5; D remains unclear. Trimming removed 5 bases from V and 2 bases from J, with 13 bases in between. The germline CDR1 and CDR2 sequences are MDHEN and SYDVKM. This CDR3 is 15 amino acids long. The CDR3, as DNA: TGTGCCAGCAGTAGGACCGTGGTCGGCAATCAGCCCCAGCATTTT. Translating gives CASSRTVVGNQPQHF. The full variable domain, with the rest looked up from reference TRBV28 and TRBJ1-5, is DVKVTQSSRYLVKRTGEKVFLECVQDMDHENMFWYRQDPGLGLRLIYFSYDVKMKEKGDIPEGYSVSREKKERFSLILESASTNQTSMYLCASSRTVVGNQPQHFGDGTRLSIL.

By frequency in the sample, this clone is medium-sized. The CDR3 region is CASSQSDEAFF. CDR3 DNA sequence: TGCGCCAGCAGCCAGAGCGATGAAGCTTTCTTT. The chain recombines TRBV4-1 with TRBJ1-1; D is unclear. The CDR3 runs 11 residues. The V end was cut by 3 bases, the J end by 7 bases, with 6 bases between. CDR1 and CDR2 from the germline V gene are MGHRA and YSYEKL.

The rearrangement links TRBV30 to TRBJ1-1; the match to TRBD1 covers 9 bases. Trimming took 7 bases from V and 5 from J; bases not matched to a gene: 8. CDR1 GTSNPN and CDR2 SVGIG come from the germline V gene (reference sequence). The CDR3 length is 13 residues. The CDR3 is CAFAHRGQTEAFF. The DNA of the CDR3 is TGTGCCTTCGCGCACAGGGGGCAAACTGAAGCTTTCTTT.

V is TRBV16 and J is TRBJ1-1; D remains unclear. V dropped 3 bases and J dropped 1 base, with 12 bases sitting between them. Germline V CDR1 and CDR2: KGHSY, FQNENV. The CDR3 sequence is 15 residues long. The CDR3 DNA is TGTGCCAGCAGCCAGACACAGCGCCCGAACACTGAAGCTTTCTTT. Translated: CASSQTQRPNTEAFF.

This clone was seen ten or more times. CDR3 in DNA: TGTGCCAGCAGCTCAAACAGGGGTATGGTCTACGAGCAGTACTTC. It specifies CASSSNRGMVYEQYF. The chain employs TRBV5-6 and TRBJ2-7, with 7 bases matching TRBD1. V was clipped by 3 bases and J by 3 bases; unmatched bases: 9. Looked up from germline, CDR1 is SGHDT and CDR2 is YYEEEE. The CDR3 is made up of 15 amino acids.

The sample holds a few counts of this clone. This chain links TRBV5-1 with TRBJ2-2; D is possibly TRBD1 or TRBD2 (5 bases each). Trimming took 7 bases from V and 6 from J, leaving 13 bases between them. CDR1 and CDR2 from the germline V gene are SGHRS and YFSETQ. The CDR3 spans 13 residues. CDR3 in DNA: TGCGCCAGCGGTCTTGGGGGACCCGGGGAGCTGTTTTTT. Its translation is CASGLGGPGELFF.

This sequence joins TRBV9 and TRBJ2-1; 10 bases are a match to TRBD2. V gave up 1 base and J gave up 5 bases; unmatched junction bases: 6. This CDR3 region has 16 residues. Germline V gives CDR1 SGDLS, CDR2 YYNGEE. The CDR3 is CASSVSGLAGDNEQFF. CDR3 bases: TGTGCCAGCAGCGTATCGGGTCTAGCGGGAGACAATGAGCAGTTCTTC.

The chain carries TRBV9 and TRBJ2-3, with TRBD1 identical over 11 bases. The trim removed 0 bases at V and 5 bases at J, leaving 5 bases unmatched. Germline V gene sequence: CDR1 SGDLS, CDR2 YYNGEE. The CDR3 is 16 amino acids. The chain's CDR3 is CASSVGTGGLIDTQYF. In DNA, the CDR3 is TGTGCCAGCAGCGTAGGGACAGGGGGCCTCATAGATACGCAGTATTTT.

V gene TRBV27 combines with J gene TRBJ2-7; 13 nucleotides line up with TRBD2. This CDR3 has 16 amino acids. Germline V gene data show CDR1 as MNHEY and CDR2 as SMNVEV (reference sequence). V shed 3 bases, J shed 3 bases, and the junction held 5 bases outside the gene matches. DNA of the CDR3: TGTGCCAGCAGTTTCGGGACTAGCGGGGCGTTCTACGAGCAGTACTTC. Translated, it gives CASSFGTSGAFYEQYF.

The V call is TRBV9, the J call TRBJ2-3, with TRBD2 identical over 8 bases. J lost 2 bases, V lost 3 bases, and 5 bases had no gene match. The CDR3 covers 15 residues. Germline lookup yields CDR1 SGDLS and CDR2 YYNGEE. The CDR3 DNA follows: TGTGCCAGCAGCGACATAGCGGGACCCACAGATACGCAGTATTTT. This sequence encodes CASSDIAGPTDTQYF.

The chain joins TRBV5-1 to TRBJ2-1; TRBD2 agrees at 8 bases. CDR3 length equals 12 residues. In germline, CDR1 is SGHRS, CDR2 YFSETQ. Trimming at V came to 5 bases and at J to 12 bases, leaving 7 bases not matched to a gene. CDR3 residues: CASSLTSVMQFF. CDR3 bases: TGCGCCAGCAGTCTGACTAGCGTAATGCAGTTCTTC.

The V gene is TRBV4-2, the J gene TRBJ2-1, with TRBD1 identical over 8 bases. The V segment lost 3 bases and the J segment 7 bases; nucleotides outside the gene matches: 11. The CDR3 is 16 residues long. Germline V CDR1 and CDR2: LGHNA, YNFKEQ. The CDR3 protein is CASSHTTGTGRNEQFF. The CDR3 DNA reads TGTGCCAGCAGCCATACTACCGGGACAGGAAGAAATGAGCAGTTCTTC.

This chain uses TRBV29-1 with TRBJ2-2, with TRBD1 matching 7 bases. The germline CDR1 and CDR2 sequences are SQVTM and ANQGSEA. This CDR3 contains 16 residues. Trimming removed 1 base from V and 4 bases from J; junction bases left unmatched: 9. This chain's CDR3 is CSVEGQTGQGTGELFF. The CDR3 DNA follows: TGCAGCGTTGAAGGTCAGACAGGGCAGGGCACCGGGGAGCTGTTTTTT.

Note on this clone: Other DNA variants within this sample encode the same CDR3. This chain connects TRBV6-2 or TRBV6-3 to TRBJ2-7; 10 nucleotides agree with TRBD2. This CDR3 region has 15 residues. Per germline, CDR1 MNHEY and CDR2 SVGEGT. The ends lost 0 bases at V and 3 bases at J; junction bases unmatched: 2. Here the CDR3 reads CASSYSASGSYEQYF. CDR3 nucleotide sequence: TGTGCCAGCAGTTACTCCGCTAGCGGGAGCTACGAGCAGTACTTC.

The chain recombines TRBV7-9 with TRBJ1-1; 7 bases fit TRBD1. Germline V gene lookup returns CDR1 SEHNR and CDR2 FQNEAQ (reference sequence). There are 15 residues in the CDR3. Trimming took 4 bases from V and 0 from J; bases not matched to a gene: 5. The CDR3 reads CASSYGTALNTEAFF. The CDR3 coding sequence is TGTGCCAGCAGCTACGGGACAGCCTTGAACACTGAAGCTTTCTTT.

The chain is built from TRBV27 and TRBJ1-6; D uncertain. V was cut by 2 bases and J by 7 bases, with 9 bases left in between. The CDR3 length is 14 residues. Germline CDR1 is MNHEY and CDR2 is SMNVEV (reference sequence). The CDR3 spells CASSLESGNSPLHF. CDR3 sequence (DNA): TGTGCCAGCAGTTTAGAAAGTGGAAATTCACCCCTCCACTTT.

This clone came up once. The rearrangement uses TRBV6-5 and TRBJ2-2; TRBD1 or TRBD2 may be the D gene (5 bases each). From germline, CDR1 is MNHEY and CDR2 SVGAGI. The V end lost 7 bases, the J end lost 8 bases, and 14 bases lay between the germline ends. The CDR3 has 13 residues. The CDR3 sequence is CASTSGPLGELFF. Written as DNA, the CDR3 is TGTGCCAGCACCTCGGGGCCTTTAGGGGAGCTGTTTTTT.

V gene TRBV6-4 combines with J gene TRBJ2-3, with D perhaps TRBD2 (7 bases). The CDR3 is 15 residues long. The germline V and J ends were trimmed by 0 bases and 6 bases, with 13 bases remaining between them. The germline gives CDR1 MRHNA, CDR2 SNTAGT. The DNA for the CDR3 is TGTGCCAGCAGTGACTCGAAGGGGGGGCCCGATACGCAGTATTTT. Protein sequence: CASSDSKGGPDTQYF.

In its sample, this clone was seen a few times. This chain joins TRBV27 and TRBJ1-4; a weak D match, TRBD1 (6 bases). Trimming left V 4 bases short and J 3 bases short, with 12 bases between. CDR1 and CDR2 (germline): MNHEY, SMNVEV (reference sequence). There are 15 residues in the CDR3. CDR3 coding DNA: TGTGCCAGCAGTTCCTCGGGGGGCCCTAATGAAAAACTGTTTTTT. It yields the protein CASSSSGGPNEKLFF.

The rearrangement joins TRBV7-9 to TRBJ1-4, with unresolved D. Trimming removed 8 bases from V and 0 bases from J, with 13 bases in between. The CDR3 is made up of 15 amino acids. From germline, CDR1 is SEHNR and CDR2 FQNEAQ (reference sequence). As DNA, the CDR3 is TGTGCCAGCGACTCAGCGGTTTCAACTAATGAAAAACTGTTTTTT. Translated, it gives CASDSAVSTNEKLFF.

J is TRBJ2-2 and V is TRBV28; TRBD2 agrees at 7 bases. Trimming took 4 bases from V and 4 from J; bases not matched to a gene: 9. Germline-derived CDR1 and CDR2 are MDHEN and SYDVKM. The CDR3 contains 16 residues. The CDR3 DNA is TGTGCCAGCAGTTCGTTCTGGCTAGCGGCCACCGGGGAGCTGTTTTTT. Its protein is CASSSFWLAATGELFF.

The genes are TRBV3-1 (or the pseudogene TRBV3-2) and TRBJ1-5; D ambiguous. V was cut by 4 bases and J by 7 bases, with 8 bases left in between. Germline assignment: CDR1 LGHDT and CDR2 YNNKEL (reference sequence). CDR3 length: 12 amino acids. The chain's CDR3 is CASSLPNQPQHF. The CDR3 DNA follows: TGTGCCAGCAGCCTTCCGAACCAGCCCCAGCATTTT.